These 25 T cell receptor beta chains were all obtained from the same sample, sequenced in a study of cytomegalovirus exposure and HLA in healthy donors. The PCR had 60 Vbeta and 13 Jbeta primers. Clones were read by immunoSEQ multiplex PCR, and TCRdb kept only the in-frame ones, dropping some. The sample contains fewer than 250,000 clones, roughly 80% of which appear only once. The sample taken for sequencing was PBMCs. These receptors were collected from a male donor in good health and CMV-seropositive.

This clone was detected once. The CDR3 DNA follows: TGTGCCAGCAGCTTTTTCATGAACACTGAAGCTTTCTTT. Translated: CASSFFMNTEAFF. This sequence joins TRBV5-6 and TRBJ1-1; no firm D call. This CDR3 has 13 residues. V was shortened by 2 bases and J by 0 bases, with 5 bases between the two germline ends. The V gene's germline CDR1 is SGHDT and CDR2 YYEEEE. Looking up the rest from reference TRBV5-6 and TRBJ1-1 gives the full variable domain: DAGVTQSPTHLIKTRGQQVTLRCSPKSGHDTVSWYQQALGQGPQFIFQYYEEEERQRGNFPDRFSGHQFPNYSSELNVNALLLGDSALYLCASSFFMNTEAFFGQGTRLTVV.

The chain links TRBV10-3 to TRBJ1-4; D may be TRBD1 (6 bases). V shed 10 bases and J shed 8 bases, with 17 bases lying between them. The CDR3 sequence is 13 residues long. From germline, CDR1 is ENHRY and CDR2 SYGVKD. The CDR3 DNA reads TGTGCCACCGGGGTAGCAGGGGAGGAAAAACTGTTTTTT. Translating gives CATGVAGEEKLFF.

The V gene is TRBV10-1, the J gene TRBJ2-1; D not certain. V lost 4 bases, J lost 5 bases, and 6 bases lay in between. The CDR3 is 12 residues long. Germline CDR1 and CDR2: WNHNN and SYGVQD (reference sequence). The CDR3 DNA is TGCGCCAGCAGTGGAGTAGACAATGAGCAGTTCTTC. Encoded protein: CASSGVDNEQFF.

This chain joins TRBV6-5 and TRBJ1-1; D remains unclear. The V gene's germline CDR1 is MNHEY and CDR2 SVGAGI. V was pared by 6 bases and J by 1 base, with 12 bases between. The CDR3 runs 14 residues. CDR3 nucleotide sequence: TGTGCCAGCAGCCTCAGATTCAAGAACACTGAAGCTTTCTTT. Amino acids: CASSLRFKNTEAFF.

The chain's CDR3 is CASSPREWRNEKLFF. In nucleotides, the CDR3 is TGTGCCAGCTCACCACGGGAGTGGAGGAATGAAAAACTGTTTTTT. This chain joins TRBV18 and TRBJ1-4, with D unresolved. The CDR3 is 15 amino acids. Germline values: CDR1 KGHSH, CDR2 LQKENI. Between the trimmed V and J ends, which lost 1 base and 5 bases, there was a span of 11 bases.

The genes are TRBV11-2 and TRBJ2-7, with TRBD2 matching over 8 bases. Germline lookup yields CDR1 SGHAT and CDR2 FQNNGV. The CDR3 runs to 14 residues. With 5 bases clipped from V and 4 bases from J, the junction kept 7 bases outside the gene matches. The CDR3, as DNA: TGTGCCAGCAGCGAAAACGGGGGGGGTTACGAGCAGTACTTC. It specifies CASSENGGGYEQYF. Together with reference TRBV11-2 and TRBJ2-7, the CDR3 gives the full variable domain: EAGVAQSPRYKIIEKRQSVAFWCNPISGHATLYWYQQILGQGPKLLIQFQNNGVVDDSQLPKDRFSAERLKGVDSTLKIQPAKLEDSAVYLCASSENGGGYEQYFGPGTRLTVT.

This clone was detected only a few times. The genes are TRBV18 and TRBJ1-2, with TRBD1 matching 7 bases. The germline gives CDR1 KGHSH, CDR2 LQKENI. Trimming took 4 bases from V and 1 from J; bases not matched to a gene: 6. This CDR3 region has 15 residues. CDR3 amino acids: CASSQIQGLNYGYTF. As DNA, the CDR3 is TGTGCCAGCTCACAAATACAGGGGCTTAACTATGGCTACACCTTC.

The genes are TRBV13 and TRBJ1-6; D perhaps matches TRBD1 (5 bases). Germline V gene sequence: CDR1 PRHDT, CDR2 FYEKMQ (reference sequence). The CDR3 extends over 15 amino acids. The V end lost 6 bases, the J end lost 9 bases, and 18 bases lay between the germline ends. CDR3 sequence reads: CASRFRTDKVSPLHF. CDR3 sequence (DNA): TGTGCCAGCAGATTTCGGACGGACAAGGTTTCACCCCTCCACTTT.

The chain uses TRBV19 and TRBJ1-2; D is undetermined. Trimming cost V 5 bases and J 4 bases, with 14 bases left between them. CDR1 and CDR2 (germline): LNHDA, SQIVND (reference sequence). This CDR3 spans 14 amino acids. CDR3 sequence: CASSPSGGPYGYTF. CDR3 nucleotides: TGTGCCAGTAGTCCCTCGGGAGGGCCCTATGGCTACACCTTC.

CDR3 region: CASSYRGLSYEQYF. CDR3 in DNA: TGTGCCAGCAGCTACAGGGGGCTTTCCTACGAGCAGTACTTC. V is TRBV5-4 and J is TRBJ2-7; 9 bases match TRBD1. J was trimmed by 1 base and V by 3 bases; bases with no gene match: 2. Germline-derived CDR1 and CDR2 are SGHNT and YYREEE (reference sequence). This CDR3 spans 14 amino acids.

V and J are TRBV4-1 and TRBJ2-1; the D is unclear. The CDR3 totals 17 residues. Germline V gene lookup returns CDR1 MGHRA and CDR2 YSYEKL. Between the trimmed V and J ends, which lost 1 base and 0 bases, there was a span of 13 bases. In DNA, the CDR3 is TGCGCCAGCAGCCAAGGGCGAGCGAGAGGCTCCTACAATGAGCAGTTCTTC. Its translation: CASSQGRARGSYNEQFF.

The CDR3: CSVETSGIQETQYF. In DNA form, the CDR3 reads TGCAGCGTAGAGACTAGCGGGATCCAAGAGACCCAGTACTTC. This rearrangement joins TRBV29-1 to TRBJ2-5; 11 bases fit TRBD2. V was clipped by 6 bases and J by 1 base; unmatched bases: 4. Germline assignment: CDR1 SQVTM and CDR2 ANQGSEA. This CDR3 contains 14 residues. Filled out from reference TRBV29-1 and TRBJ2-5, the complete variable domain reads SAVISQKPSRDICQRGTSLTIQCQVDSQVTMMFWYRQQPGQSLTLIATANQGSEATYESGFVIDKFPISRPNLTFSTLTVSNMSPEDSSIYLCSVETSGIQETQYFGPGTRLLVL.

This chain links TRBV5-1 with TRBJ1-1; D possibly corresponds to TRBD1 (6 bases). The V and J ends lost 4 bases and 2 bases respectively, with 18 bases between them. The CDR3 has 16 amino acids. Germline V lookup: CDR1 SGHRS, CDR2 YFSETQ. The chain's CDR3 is CASSPWGLTGNTEAFF. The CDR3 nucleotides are TGCGCCAGCAGCCCCTGGGGGCTCACGGGTAACACTGAAGCTTTCTTT.

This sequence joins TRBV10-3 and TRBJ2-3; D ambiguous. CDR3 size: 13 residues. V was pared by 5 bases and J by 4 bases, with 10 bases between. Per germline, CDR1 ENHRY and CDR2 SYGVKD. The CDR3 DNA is TGTGCCATCAGTAGTATCGGGTCAGATACGCAGTATTTT. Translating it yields CAISSIGSDTQYF.

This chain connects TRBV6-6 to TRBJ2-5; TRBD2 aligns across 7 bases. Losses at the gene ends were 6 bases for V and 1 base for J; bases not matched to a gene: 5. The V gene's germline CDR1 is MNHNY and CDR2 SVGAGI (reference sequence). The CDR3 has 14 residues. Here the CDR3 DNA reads TGTGCCAGCAGGACCCTAGCGGCCCAAGAGACCCAGTACTTC. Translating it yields CASRTLAAQETQYF.

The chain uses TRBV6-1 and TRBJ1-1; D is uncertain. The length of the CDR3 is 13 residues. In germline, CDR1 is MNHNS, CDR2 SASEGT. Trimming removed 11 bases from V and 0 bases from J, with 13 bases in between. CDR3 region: CAHNVGLNTEAFF. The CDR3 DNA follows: TGTGCCCACAACGTCGGGTTGAACACTGAAGCTTTCTTT.

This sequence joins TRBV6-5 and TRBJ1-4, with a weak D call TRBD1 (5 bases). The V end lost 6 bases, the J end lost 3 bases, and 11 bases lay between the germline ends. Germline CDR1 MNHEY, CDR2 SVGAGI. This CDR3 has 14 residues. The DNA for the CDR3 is TGTGCCAGCAGAATCGACAGTGCTAATGAAAAACTGTTTTTT. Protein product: CASRIDSANEKLFF.

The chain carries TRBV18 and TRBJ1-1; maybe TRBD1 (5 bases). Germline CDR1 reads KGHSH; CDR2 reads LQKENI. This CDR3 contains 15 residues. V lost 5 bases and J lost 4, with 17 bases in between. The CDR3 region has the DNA TGTGCCAGCTCAAACCCCCTCGGGGGGAGCACTGAAGCTTTCTTT. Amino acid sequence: CASSNPLGGSTEAFF.

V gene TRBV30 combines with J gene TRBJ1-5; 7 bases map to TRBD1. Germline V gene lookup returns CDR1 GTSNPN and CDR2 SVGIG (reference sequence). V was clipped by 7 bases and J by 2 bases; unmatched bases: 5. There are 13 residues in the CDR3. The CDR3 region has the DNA TGTGCCTACGACAGGGTGGGCAATCAGCCCCAGCATTTT. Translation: CAYDRVGNQPQHF. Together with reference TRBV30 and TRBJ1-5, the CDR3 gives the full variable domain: SQTIHQWPATLVQPVGSPLSLECTVEGTSNPNLYWYRQAAGRGLQLLFYSVGIGQISSEVPQNLSASRPQDRQFILSSKKLLLSDSGFYLCAYDRVGNQPQHFGDGTRLSIL.

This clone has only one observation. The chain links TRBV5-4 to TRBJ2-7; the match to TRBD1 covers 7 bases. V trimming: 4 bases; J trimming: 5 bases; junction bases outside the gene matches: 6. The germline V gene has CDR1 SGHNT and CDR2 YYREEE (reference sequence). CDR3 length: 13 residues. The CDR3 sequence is CASSPKDRDEQYF. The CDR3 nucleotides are TGTGCCAGCAGCCCCAAAGACAGGGACGAGCAGTACTTC.

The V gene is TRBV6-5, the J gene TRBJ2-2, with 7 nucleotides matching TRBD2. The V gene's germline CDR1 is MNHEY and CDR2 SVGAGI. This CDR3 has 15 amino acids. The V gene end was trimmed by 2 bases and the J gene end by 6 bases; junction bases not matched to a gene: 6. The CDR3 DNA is TGTGCCAGCAGTTACGATCGGGGGGTACCCGGGGAGCTGTTTTTT. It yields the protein CASSYDRGVPGELFF.

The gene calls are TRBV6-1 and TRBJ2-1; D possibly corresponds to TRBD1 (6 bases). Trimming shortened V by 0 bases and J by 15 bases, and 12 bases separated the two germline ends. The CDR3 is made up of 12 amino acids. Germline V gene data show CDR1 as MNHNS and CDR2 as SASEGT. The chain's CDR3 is CASSEAVGAPFF. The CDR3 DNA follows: TGTGCCAGCAGTGAAGCGGTGGGGGCCCCGTTCTTC.

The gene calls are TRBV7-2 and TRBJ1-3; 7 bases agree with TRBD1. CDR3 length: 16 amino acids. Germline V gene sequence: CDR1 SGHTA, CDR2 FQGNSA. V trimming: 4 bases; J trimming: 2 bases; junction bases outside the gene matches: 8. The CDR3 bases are TGTGCCAGCAGCTCGCAAACAGGGGCCCCTGGAAACACCATATATTTT. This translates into CASSSQTGAPGNTIYF.

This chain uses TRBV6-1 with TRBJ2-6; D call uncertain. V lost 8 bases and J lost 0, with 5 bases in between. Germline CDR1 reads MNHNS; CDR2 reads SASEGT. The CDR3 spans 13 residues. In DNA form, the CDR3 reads TGTGCCAGCGGGCTCTCTGGGGCCAACGTCCTGACTTTC. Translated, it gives CASGLSGANVLTF.

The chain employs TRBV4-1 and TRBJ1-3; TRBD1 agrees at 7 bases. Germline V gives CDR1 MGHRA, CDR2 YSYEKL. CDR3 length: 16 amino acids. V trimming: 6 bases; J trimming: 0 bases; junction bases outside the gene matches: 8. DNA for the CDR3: TGCGCCAGCAGGCCACTGGGACAGAGCTCTGGAAACACCATATATTTT. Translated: CASRPLGQSSGNTIYF.